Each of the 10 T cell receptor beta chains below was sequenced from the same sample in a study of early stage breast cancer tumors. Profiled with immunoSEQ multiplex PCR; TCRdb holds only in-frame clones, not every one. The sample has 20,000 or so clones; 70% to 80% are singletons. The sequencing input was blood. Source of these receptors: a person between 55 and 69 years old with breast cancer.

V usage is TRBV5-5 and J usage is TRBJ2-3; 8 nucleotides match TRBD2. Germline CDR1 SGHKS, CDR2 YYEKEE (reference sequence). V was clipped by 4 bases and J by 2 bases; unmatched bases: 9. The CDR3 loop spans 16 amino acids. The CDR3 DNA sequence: TGTGCCAGCAGCCAAGAACTAGCGGTTTCCACAGATACGCAGTATTTT. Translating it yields CASSQELAVSTDTQYF.

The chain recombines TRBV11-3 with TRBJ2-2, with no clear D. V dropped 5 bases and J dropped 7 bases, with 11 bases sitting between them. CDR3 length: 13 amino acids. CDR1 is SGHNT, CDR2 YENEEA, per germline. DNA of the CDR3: TGTGCCAGCAGCCCAGCAATAGGCGGGGAGCTGTTTTTT. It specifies CASSPAIGGELFF.

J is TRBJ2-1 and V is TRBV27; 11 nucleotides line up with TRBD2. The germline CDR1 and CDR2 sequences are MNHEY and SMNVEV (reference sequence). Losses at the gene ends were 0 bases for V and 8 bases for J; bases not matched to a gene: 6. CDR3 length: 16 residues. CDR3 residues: CASSLSLAGGRDEQFF. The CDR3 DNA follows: TGTGCCAGCAGTTTATCCCTAGCGGGAGGCCGGGATGAGCAGTTCTTC.

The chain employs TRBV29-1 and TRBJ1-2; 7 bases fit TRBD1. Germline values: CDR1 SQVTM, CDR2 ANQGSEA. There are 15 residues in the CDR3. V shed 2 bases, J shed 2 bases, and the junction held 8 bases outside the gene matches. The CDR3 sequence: CSVESRTGRNYGYTF. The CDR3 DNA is TGCAGCGTTGAATCACGGACAGGTCGAAACTATGGCTACACCTTC. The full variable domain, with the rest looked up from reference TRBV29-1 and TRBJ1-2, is SAVISQKPSRDICQRGTSLTIQCQVDSQVTMMFWYRQQPGQSLTLIATANQGSEATYESGFVIDKFPISRPNLTFSTLTVSNMSPEDSSIYLCSVESRTGRNYGYTFGSGTRLTVV.

As DNA, the CDR3 is TGTGCCAGCAGCCAAGGGACAGGGGTAGGCAATGAGCAGTTCTTC. It codes for CASSQGTGVGNEQFF. This chain links TRBV11-3 with TRBJ2-1; 10 bases line up with TRBD1. The germline gives CDR1 SGHNT, CDR2 YENEEA. CDR3 size: 15 residues. After removal of 5 bases from V and 6 bases from J, the junction contained 7 bases not matched to a gene.

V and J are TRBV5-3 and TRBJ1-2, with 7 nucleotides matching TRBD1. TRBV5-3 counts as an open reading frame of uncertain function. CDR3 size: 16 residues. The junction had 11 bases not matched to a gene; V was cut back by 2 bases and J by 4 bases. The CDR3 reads CARSFRWQGETYGYTF. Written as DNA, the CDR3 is TGTGCCAGAAGCTTCCGGTGGCAGGGGGAGACCTATGGCTACACCTTC.

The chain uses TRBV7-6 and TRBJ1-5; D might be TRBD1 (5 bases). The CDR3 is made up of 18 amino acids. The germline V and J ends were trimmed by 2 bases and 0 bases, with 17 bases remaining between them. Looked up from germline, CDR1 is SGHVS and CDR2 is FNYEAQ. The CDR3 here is CASSLSFGTTYSNQPQHF. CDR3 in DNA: TGTGCCAGCAGCTTAAGCTTTGGGACCACGTATAGCAATCAGCCCCAGCATTTT.

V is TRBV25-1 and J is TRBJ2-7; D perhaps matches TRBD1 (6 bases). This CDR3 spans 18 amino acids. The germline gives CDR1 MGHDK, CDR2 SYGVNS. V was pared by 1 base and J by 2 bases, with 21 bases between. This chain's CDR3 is CASSESGRGPTSAYEQYF. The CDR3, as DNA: TGTGCCAGCAGTGAATCAGGCAGGGGCCCAACCTCAGCCTACGAGCAGTACTTC.

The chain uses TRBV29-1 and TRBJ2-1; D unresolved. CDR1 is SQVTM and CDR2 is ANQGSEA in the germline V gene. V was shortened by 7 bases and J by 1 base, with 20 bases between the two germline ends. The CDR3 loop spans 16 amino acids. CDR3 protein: CSGLLFSRGSYNEQFF. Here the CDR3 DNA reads TGCAGCGGTCTCCTTTTTAGTCGTGGATCCTACAATGAGCAGTTCTTC.

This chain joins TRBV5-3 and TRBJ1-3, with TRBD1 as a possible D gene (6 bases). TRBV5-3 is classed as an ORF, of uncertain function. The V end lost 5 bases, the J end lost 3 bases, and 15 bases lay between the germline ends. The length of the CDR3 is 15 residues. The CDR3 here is CARRRTGGSGNTIYF. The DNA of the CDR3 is TGTGCCAGAAGACGCACGGGGGGCAGTGGAAACACCATATATTTT.